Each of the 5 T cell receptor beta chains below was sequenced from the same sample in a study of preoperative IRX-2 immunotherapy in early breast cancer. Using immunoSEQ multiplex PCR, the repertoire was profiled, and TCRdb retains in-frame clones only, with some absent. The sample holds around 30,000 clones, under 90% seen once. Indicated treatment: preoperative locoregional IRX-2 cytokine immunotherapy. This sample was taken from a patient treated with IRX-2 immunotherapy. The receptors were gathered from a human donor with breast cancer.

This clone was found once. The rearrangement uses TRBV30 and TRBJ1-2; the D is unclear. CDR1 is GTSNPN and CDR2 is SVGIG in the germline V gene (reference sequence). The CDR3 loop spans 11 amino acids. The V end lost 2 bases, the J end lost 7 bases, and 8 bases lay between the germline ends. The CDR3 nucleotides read TGTGCCTGGAGTAGAAGCGGTGGCTACACCTTC. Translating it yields CAWSRSGGYTF.

This CDR3 reads CASSIPGTEGGDEQFF. The CDR3 DNA reads TGTGCCAGCAGTATCCCCGGGACTGAAGGCGGCGATGAGCAGTTCTTC. This sequence joins TRBV6-8 and TRBJ2-1; the D gene is possibly TRBD2 (6 bases). V was clipped by 5 bases and J by 8 bases, with 22 bases between them. This CDR3 contains 16 residues. CDR1 and CDR2 from the germline V gene are MNHGY and SAAAGT.

DNA for the CDR3: TGTGCCAGCTCACCAATAGGGACAGGGGAGGCCTATGGCTACACCTTC. It specifies CASSPIGTGEAYGYTF. The chain couples TRBV18 to TRBJ1-2, with 10 positions matching TRBD1. J gave up 4 bases and V 2 bases, and 7 bases lay outside the gene matches. The germline CDR1 and CDR2 sequences are KGHSH and LQKENI. This CDR3 has 16 residues.

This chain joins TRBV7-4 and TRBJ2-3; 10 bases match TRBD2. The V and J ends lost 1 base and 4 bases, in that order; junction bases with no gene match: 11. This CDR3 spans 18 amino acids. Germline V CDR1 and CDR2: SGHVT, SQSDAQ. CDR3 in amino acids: CASSLVRQRGGPADTQYF. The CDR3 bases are TGTGCCAGCAGCTTAGTTCGTCAGCGGGGGGGCCCGGCAGATACGCAGTATTTT.

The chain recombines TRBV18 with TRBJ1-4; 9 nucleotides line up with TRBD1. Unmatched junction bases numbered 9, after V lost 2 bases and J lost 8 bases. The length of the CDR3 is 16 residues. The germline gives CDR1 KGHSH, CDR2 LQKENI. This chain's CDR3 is CASSPRTGQGGEKLFF. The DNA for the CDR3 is TGTGCCAGCTCACCAAGGACGGGACAGGGCGGAGAAAAACTGTTTTTT.